The 18 T cell receptor beta chains below come from one sample, sequenced in a study of cytomegalovirus exposure and HLA in healthy donors. It was with 60 Vbeta and 13 Jbeta primers that the PCR ran. Assay: immunoSEQ multiplex PCR; the TCRdb copy retains only in-frame clones and omits some. The sample consists of some 200,000 clones, 80% to 85% of them appearing once. Sequencing was carried out using PBMCs. These receptors all come from a man aged 50 to 60 in good health and CMV-seronegative.

The V call is TRBV27, the J call TRBJ2-5; D is perhaps TRBD1 (8 bases). V was trimmed by 4 bases and J by 2 bases, leaving 14 bases between them. The CDR3 covers 15 residues. Germline-derived CDR1 and CDR2 are MNHEY and SMNVEV (reference sequence). For the CDR3, the DNA is TGTGCCAGCAGTTACCACAGGGGGGGGCAAGAGACCCAGTACTTC. Its translation: CASSYHRGGQETQYF.

This chain connects TRBV5-8 to TRBJ2-7; TRBD1 matches 7 bases. Trimming took 6 bases from V and 4 from J; bases not matched to a gene: 4. The germline V gene has CDR1 SGHTS and CDR2 YDEGEE. The CDR3 runs to 12 residues. The chain's CDR3 is CASILQGYEQYF. The DNA of the CDR3 is TGTGCCAGCATCCTACAGGGGTACGAGCAGTACTTC.

The chain couples TRBV6-5 to TRBJ2-5; no reliable D call. This CDR3 has 13 amino acids. V was trimmed by 5 bases and J by 4 bases, leaving 11 bases between them. Germline CDR1 reads MNHEY; CDR2 reads SVGAGI. The CDR3 nucleotides are TGTGCCAGCAGTGGTGGGCCCCCAGAGACCCAGTACTTC. The encoded protein is CASSGGPPETQYF.

This rearrangement joins TRBV7-2 to TRBJ2-7, with 11 nucleotides matching TRBD1. The V segment lost 0 bases and the J segment 4 bases; nucleotides outside the gene matches: 2. CDR1 and CDR2 from the germline V gene are SGHTA and FQGNSA. The CDR3 loop spans 15 amino acids. CDR3 protein: CASSLAGTGGYEQYF. The CDR3, as DNA: TGTGCCAGCAGCTTAGCAGGGACAGGGGGTTACGAGCAGTACTTC.

V and J are TRBV28 and TRBJ2-1; 7 positions agree with TRBD1. CDR3 length equals 16 residues. Germline V gene data show CDR1 as MDHEN and CDR2 as SYDVKM. V trimming: 6 bases; J trimming: 2 bases; junction bases outside the gene matches: 10. CDR3 DNA: TGTGCCAGCAGACCTCGACAGGGCAGTACCTACAATGAGCAGTTCTTC. Protein product: CASRPRQGSTYNEQFF.

The chain is built from TRBV7-9 and TRBJ2-2; 13 bases fit TRBD2. Germline CDR1 is SEHNR and CDR2 is FQNEAQ (reference sequence). V lost 4 bases to trimming and J lost 9 bases; unmatched junction nucleotides: 8. This CDR3 comprises 16 residues. The CDR3 nucleotides read TGTGCCAGCAGCTCGACTAGCGGGGGGTTTCTGCGGGAGCTGTTTTTT. Protein sequence: CASSSTSGGFLRELFF. Complete variable domain (other parts from reference TRBV7-9 and TRBJ2-2): DTGVSQNPRHKITKRGQNVTFRCDPISEHNRLYWYRQTLGQGPEFLTYFQNEAQLEKSRLLSDRFSAERPKGSFSTLEIQRTEQGDSAMYLCASSSTSGGFLRELFFGEGSRLTVL.

This chain links TRBV6-1 with TRBJ2-7, with D possibly being TRBD2 (5 bases). Germline CDR1 MNHNS, CDR2 SASEGT. The V end was cut by 2 bases, the J end by 9 bases, with 11 bases between. This CDR3 has 12 residues. In DNA, the CDR3 is TGTGCCAGCAGTGAATTAGGGAGAGGGCAGTACTTC. Residues: CASSELGRGQYF.

This clone came up a few times. This chain connects TRBV7-9 to TRBJ1-1, with D possibly being TRBD1 (6 bases). The V end lost 5 bases, the J end lost 3 bases, and 16 bases lay between the germline ends. The germline CDR1 and CDR2 sequences are SEHNR and FQNEAQ (reference sequence). This CDR3 is built from 15 residues. DNA of the CDR3: TGTGCCAGCAGCCTTCGGGACAAATTCGACACTGAAGCTTTCTTT. Its protein product is CASSLRDKFDTEAFF.

The chain uses TRBV29-1 and TRBJ2-3; TRBD2 agrees at 12 bases. Germline V gene sequence: CDR1 SQVTM, CDR2 ANQGSEA. The V and J ends lost 4 bases and 0 bases, in that order; junction bases with no gene match: 2. This CDR3 contains 15 residues. The CDR3 nucleotides are TGCAGCGTTGGAGGGACTAGCGGGAGCACAGATACGCAGTATTTT. This sequence encodes CSVGGTSGSTDTQYF.

The CDR3 nucleotides are TGTGCCAGCAGCCCGGGGACAGTCAGCAATCAGCCCCAGCATTTT. It specifies CASSPGTVSNQPQHF. This chain joins TRBV7-9 and TRBJ1-5, with 7 bases that match TRBD1. CDR1 and CDR2 (germline): SEHNR, FQNEAQ (reference sequence). V lost 5 bases and J lost 1; bases outside the gene matches: 5. The CDR3 consists of 15 residues.

This CDR3 is CASSQEVSDRGDLIVKTQYF. DNA for the CDR3: TGCGCCAGCAGCCAAGAAGTGTCGGACAGGGGAGATCTCATCGTAAAGACCCAGTACTTC. The V call is TRBV4-1, the J call TRBJ2-5; 9 positions agree with TRBD1. V lost 0 bases to trimming and J lost 6 bases; unmatched junction nucleotides: 20. The length of the CDR3 is 20 residues. Per the germline V gene, CDR1 is MGHRA and CDR2 is YSYEKL.

The chain is built from TRBV10-3 and TRBJ2-4; 12 nucleotides agree with TRBD2. With 2 bases clipped from V and 3 bases from J, the junction kept 8 bases outside the gene matches. This CDR3 comprises 18 residues. Germline-derived CDR1 and CDR2 are ENHRY and SYGVKD. CDR3 amino acids: CAISERLAGGPGKNIQYF. DNA for the CDR3: TGTGCCATCAGTGAGCGTCTAGCGGGAGGGCCGGGCAAAAACATTCAGTACTTC.

A few counts support this clone. V usage is TRBV23-1 and J usage is TRBJ1-5; maybe TRBD1 (5 bases). TRBV23-1 is flagged as an ORF with uncertain function. The CDR3 consists of 15 residues. V lost 6 bases and J 3 bases, leaving 15 bases between the germline ends. CDR3 nucleotides: TGCGCCAGCAGAATCGGGCAGGGAAACAATCAGCCCCAGCATTTT. It encodes CASRIGQGNNQPQHF.

V usage is TRBV28 and J usage is TRBJ2-1; D is ambiguous. Looked up from germline, CDR1 is MDHEN and CDR2 is SYDVKM. The length of the CDR3 is 16 residues. V gave up 6 bases and J gave up 1 base, with 16 bases separating them. CDR3 loop: CASSPNYLQSYNEQFF. The CDR3 coding sequence is TGTGCCAGCAGCCCCAACTACCTCCAATCCTACAATGAGCAGTTCTTC.

As for this clone: Compared with germline, one end of the junction differs, possibly owing to a read error. The chain has TRBV7-7 and TRBJ1-1; D is unresolved. This CDR3 is built from 13 residues. Germline CDR1 is SSHAT and CDR2 is FNYEAQ (reference sequence). The CDR3 region has the DNA TGTGCTAGCAGCCGCCAGTTGAACACTGAAGCTTTCTTT. Protein product: CASSRQLNTEAFF.

The chain is built from TRBV19 and TRBJ1-2; D is unclear. The V end lost 1 base, the J end lost 4 bases, and 10 bases lay between the germline ends. The CDR3 extends over 14 amino acids. Germline loops: CDR1 LNHDA, CDR2 SQIVND (reference sequence). CDR3: CASSIAYVSYGYTF. The CDR3, as DNA: TGTGCCAGTAGTATAGCCTACGTGTCCTATGGCTACACCTTC.

The chain is built from TRBV6-6 and TRBJ2-2; TRBD1 matches at 7 bases. Trimming at V came to 6 bases and at J to 7 bases, leaving 11 bases not matched to a gene. CDR3 size: 15 residues. Germline CDR1 reads MNHNY; CDR2 reads SVGAGI (reference sequence). CDR3 sequence (DNA): TGTGCCAGCAGAAGGCCCGGGACAGCCTTCGGGGAGCTGTTTTTT. Residues: CASRRPGTAFGELFF.

This clone was seen only once. The rearrangement joins TRBV27 to TRBJ2-3, with D possibly matching TRBD2 (5 bases). Germline assignment: CDR1 MNHEY and CDR2 SMNVEV (reference sequence). Between the trimmed V and J ends, which lost 5 bases and 2 bases, there was a span of 17 bases. CDR3 length equals 16 residues. CDR3 coding DNA: TGTGCCAGCAGTATCCTAACTAGTCGCCCCACAGATACGCAGTATTTT. It translates to CASSILTSRPTDTQYF.